These 5 T cell receptor beta chains originate from one sample sequenced in a study of T cell responses to AZD1222 COVID-19 vaccine. Profiled with immunoSEQ multiplex PCR; TCRdb holds only in-frame clones, not every one. The table includes 83,000 or so clones, roughly 90% detected once. The sample consisted of peripheral blood, taken 28 days after the second AZD1222 dose. The receptor set was obtained from an adult who received the AZD1222 COVID-19 vaccine.

The chain joins TRBV7-8 to TRBJ2-1, with TRBD2 matching over 7 bases. Germline lookup yields CDR1 SGHVS and CDR2 FQNEAQ. The CDR3 is 15 residues long. Trimming removed 4 bases from V and 5 bases from J; junction bases left unmatched: 8. The CDR3, as DNA: TGTGCCAGCAGCTACGGGACTACCGGTGACAATGAGCAGTTCTTC. Protein: CASSYGTTGDNEQFF.

The rearrangement links TRBV11-2 to TRBJ1-6; weak D call: TRBD1 (5 bases). Germline V lookup: CDR1 SGHAT, CDR2 FQNNGV. V gave up 5 bases and J gave up 8 bases, with 13 bases separating them. This CDR3 is 14 amino acids long. This chain's CDR3 is CASSPGRFDSPLHF. The CDR3 DNA sequence: TGTGCCAGCAGCCCGGGACGCTTTGATTCACCCCTCCACTTT.

The CDR3 nucleotides read TGTGCCAGCAGCTTAGACTCGGGGACCTCCTATAATTCACCCCTCCACTTT. Its translation is CASSLDSGTSYNSPLHF. J is TRBJ1-6 and V is TRBV11-2, with D possibly matching TRBD1 (5 bases). The CDR3 loop spans 17 amino acids. V was pared by 0 bases and J by 0 bases, with 9 bases between. The V gene's germline CDR1 is SGHAT and CDR2 FQNNGV.

This clone is medium-sized (0.01 to 0.1%) within its sample. V gene TRBV30 combines with J gene TRBJ1-1, with D possibly TRBD1 on 5 matching bases. Germline V gene sequence: CDR1 GTSNPN, CDR2 SVGIG (reference sequence). Trimming removed 7 bases at V and 5 bases at J, with 20 bases between. The CDR3 loop spans 14 amino acids. The CDR3 here is CASNERDEWTEAFF. Here the CDR3 DNA reads TGTGCCTCAAATGAACGGGACGAATGGACTGAAGCTTTCTTT.

The V and J genes are TRBV7-9 and TRBJ2-3; no firm D call. Trimming shortened V by 6 bases and J by 0 bases, and 16 bases separated the two germline ends. This CDR3 has 16 residues. Germline V gives CDR1 SEHNR, CDR2 FQNEAQ (reference sequence). This CDR3 is CASSSEGATSTDTQYF. CDR3 nucleotide sequence: TGTGCCAGCAGTTCGGAAGGAGCTACTAGCACAGATACGCAGTATTTT.